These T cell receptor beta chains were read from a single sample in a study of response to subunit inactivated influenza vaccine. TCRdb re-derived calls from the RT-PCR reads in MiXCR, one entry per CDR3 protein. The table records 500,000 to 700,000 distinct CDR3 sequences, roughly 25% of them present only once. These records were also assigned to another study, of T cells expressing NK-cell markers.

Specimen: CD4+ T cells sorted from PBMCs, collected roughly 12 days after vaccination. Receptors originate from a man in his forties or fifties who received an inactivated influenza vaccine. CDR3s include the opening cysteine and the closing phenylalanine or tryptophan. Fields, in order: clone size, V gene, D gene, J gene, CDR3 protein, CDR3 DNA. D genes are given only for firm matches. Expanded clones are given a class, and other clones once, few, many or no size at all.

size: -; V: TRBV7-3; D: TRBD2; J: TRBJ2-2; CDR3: CASSPSGSGAGELFF; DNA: TGTGCCAGCAGCCCCAGCGGGAGCGGTGCCGGGGAGCTGTTTTTT
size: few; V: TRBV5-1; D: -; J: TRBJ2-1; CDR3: CASSLEMKQFF; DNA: TGCGCCAGCAGCTTGGAGATGAAGCAGTTCTTC
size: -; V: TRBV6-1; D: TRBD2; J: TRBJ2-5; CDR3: CASTGLVRETQYF; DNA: TGTGCCAGCACTGGACTAGTTCGAGAGACCCAGTACTTC
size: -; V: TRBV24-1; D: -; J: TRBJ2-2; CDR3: CATSPGASDTGELFF; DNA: TGTGCCACCAGTCCTGGGGCCAGCGATACCGGGGAGCTGTTTTTT
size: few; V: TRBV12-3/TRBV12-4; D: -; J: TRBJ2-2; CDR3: CASSWWAGELFF; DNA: TGTGCCAGCAGCTGGTGGGCCGGGGAGCTGTTTTTT
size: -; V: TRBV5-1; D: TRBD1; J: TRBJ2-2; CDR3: CATSGTGDTGELFF; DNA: TGCGCCACCTCCGGGACAGGAGACACCGGGGAGCTGTTTTTT
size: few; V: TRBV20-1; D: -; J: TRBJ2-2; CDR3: CSARDEGGPGELFF; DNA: TGCAGTGCTAGAGATGAGGGGGGCCCCGGGGAGCTGTTTTTT
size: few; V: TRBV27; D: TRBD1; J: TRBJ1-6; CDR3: CASSARGTAYNSPLHF; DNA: TGTGCCAGCAGTGCTAGGGGGACAGCCTATAATTCACCCCTCCACTTT
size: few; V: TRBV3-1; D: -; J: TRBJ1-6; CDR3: CASSQVTVNSPLHF; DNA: TGTGCCAGCAGCCAAGTTACAGTTAATTCACCCCTCCACTTT
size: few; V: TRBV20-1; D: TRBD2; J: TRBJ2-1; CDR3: CSAGGLRSYNEQFF; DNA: TGCAGTGCTGGGGGACTAAGGTCCTACAATGAGCAGTTCTTC
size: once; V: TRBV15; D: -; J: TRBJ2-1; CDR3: CATSREGEQFF; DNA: TGTGCCACCAGCAGAGAGGGCGAGCAGTTCTTC
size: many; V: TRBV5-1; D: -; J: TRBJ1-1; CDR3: CASSLDTGAITEAFF; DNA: TGCGCCAGCAGCTTGGATACGGGGGCGATCACTGAAGCTTTCTTT
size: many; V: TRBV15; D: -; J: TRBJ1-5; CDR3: CATSRDRPGRTNQPQHF; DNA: TGTGCCACCAGCAGAGATAGGCCAGGGAGAACCAATCAGCCCCAGCATTTT
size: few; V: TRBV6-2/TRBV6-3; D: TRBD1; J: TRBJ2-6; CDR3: CASRDRALSSGANVLTF; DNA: TGTGCCAGCAGGGACAGGGCCCTTAGCTCTGGGGCCAACGTCCTGACTTTC
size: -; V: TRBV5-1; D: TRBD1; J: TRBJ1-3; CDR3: CASSPGTASGNTIYF; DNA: TGCGCCAGCAGCCCCGGGACAGCCTCTGGAAACACCATATATTTT
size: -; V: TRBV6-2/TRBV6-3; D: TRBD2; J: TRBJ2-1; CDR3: CASSYPWGTRIHEQFF; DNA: TGTGCCAGCAGTTACCCCTGGGGGACTAGAATCCATGAGCAGTTCTTC
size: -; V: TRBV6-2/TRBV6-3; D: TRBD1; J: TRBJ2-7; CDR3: CASSRPPGQGNYEQYF; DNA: TGTGCCAGCAGCCGTCCCCCGGGACAGGGGAACTACGAGCAGTACTTC
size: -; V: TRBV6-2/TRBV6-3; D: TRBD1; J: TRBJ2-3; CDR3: CASSYNTDRVEGTDTQYF; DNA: TGTGCCAGCAGTTACAACACAGACAGGGTCGAGGGCACAGATACGCAGTATTTT
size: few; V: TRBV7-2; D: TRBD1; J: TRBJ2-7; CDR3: CASGLEGTASSYEQYF; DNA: TGTGCCAGCGGCTTAGAGGGGACAGCTAGCTCCTACGAGCAGTACTTC
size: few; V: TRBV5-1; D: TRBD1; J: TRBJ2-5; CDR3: CASSQNPGQAETQYF; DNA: TGCGCCAGCAGCCAGAACCCGGGACAGGCAGAGACCCAGTACTTC
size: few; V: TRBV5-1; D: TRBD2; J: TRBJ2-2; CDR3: CASRSSAGVNGELFF; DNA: TGCGCCAGCAGATCCTCAGCGGGAGTAAACGGGGAGCTGTTTTTT
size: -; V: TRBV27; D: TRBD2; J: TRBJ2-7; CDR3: CASSLSISGSYEQYF; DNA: TGTGCCAGCAGTTTATCGATTAGCGGGAGCTACGAGCAGTACTTC
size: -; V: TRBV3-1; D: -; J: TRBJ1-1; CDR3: CASSQKGEFWGARTEAFF; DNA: TGTGCCAGCAGCCAAAAGGGGGAATTTTGGGGGGCGCGAACTGAAGCTTTCTTT
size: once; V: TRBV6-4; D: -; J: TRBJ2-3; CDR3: CATGAGANTDTQYF; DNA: TGTGCCACCGGGGCAGGGGCCAACACAGATACGCAGTATTTT
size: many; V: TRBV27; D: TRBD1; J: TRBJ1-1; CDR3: CASSRQGVNTEAFF; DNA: TGTGCCAGCAGTAGACAGGGAGTGAACACTGAAGCTTTCTTT
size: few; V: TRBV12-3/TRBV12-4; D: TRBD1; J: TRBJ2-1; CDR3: CASSEGTGRHYNEQFF; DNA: TGTGCCAGCAGCGAAGGGACAGGGAGACACTACAATGAGCAGTTCTTC
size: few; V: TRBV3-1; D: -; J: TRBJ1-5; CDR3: CASSNKGYNQPQHF; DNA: TGTGCCAGCAGCAATAAGGGATATAATCAGCCCCAGCATTTT